This T cell receptor (beta chain) comes out of a study of blood T cell repertoires in COVID-19. Looking at the study overall: The United States, Italy and Spain provided the acute and convalescent COVID-19 samples. The cDNA or gDNA used as material had been derived from T cells, B-cell-depleted T cells, or PBMCs.

Authors' data handling: Estimated nucleated cell counts came from reference gene primer amplification. Measured with immunoSEQ multiplex PCR; TCRdb has only the in-frame clones, and not every one. Clone size and V and J calls were adopted from that table, with D and trimming inferred from the DNA. This table holds 150,000 to 200,000 clones, 80% to 90% found once. Germline-derived CDR1 and CDR2 are ENHRY and SYGVKD. CDR3 length equals 15 residues. J lost 2 bases, V lost 0 bases, and 4 bases had no gene match. This chain links TRBV10-3 with TRBJ2-7; 7 nucleotides line up with TRBD1. The sequencing input was peripheral blood. The sequence derives from a man between 65 and 85 years old with active or convalescent COVID-19. DNA of the CDR3: TGTGCCATCAGTGAGTCGCGGACAGGTACCTACGAGCAGTACTTC. Its protein product is CAISESRTGTYEQYF.